This TCR beta chain comes out of a study of blood T cells in healthy people across ages. There were at least 5.5 micrograms of total RNA extracted from every sample. The use of a sample-barcoded 5' primer and a J-beta primer mix characterized a second PCR of roughly 6 to 12 cycles. In TCRdb, the 5' RACE reads were re-called with MiXCR into one record per CDR3 protein. The data contain hundreds of thousands of distinct CDR3 sequences, approximately 49% of them singletons. Germline CDR1 and CDR2: SEHNR and FQNEAQ (reference sequence). The V end lost 6 bases, the J end lost 2 bases, and 10 bases lay between the germline ends. This CDR3 has 13 residues. In this sample, this clonotype turned up a few times.

This sequence was found in a woman aged 55 to 70 in good health. This chain joins TRBV7-9 and TRBJ1-2, with D hard to call. Sequences were obtained from blood. The CDR3 DNA is TGTGCCAGCAGTTTGTACATAAACTATGGCTACACCTTC. Amino acid sequence: CASSLYINYGYTF.